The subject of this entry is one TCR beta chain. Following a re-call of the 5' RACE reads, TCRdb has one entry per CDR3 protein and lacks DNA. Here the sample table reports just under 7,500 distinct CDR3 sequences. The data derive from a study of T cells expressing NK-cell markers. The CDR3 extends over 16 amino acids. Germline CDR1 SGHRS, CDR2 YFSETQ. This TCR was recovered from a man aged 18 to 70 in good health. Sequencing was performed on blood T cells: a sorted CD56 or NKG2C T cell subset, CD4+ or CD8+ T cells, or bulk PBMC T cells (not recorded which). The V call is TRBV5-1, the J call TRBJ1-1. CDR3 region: CASSLGDGRLNTEAFF.